The 5 T cell receptor beta chains given below trace back to one sample, sequenced in a study of T-cell reconstitution after alpha-beta-depleted transplantation in children. Using unique molecular identifiers, the investigators prepared the TCRbeta library. TCRdb analysed the PCR reads with MiXCR anew, one entry per CDR3 protein. The profile shows about 92,000 distinct CDR3 sequences, 12% of them singletons. This specimen was PBMCs from the stem cell graft donor, taken from the stem cell graft. The receptors derive from a human donor who donated a stem cell graft to a child with inherited bone marrow failure.

This clonotype has at least ten counts. The chain employs TRBV5-1 and TRBJ2-7, with D tentatively TRBD1 (6 bases). The germline CDR1 and CDR2 sequences are SGHRS and YFSETQ. Trimming removed 1 base at V and 2 bases at J, with 13 bases between. The CDR3 spans 15 residues. CDR3 in amino acids: CASSLLGDTAYEQYF. The CDR3, as DNA: TGCGCCAGCAGCTTGTTGGGGGACACCGCCTACGAGCAGTACTTC. Combining the CDR3 with reference TRBV5-1 and TRBJ2-7 gives the whole variable domain KAGVTQTPRYLIKTRGQQVTLSCSPISGHRSVSWYQQTPGQGLQFLFEYFSETQRNKGNFPGRFSGRQFSNSRSEMNVSTLELGDSALYLCASSLLGDTAYEQYFGPGTRLTVT.

This clonotype was seen repeatedly, ten times or more. The V gene is TRBV20-1, the J gene TRBJ1-1, with D possibly matching TRBD1 (5 bases). Germline CDR1 and CDR2: DFQATT and SNEGSKA (reference sequence). The CDR3 has 12 residues. CDR3 sequence reads: CRPHQGNTEAFF. In nucleotides, the CDR3 is TGCAGACCCCATCAGGGAAACACTGAAGCTTTCTTT.

This clonotype was detected ten times or more. The gene calls are TRBV20-1 and TRBJ1-1, with D possibly being TRBD1 (6 bases). This CDR3 contains 12 residues. Germline V gene sequence: CDR1 DFQATT, CDR2 SNEGSKA (reference sequence). Trimming stripped 3 bases from V and 7 bases from J, with 12 bases between. The chain's CDR3 is CSASGQTHEAFF. The DNA for the CDR3 is TGCAGTGCTAGTGGACAGACCCATGAAGCTTTCTTT.

This clonotype appeared many times. This CDR3 is CASSELPGQGHYEQYF. The CDR3 nucleotides are TGCGCCAGCAGTGAGTTACCGGGACAGGGGCACTACGAGCAGTACTTC. The chain carries TRBV10-2 and TRBJ2-7; 10 bases align to TRBD1. The V and J ends lost 1 base and 3 bases, in that order; junction bases with no gene match: 6. Germline assignment: CDR1 WSHSY and CDR2 SAAADI. The CDR3 covers 16 residues.

This clonotype showed up many times. This chain connects TRBV5-6 to TRBJ1-1, with 7 bases fitting TRBD1. Germline V gene lookup returns CDR1 SGHDT and CDR2 YYEEEE. Unmatched junction bases numbered 4, after V lost 1 base and J lost 7 bases. The CDR3 is 13 residues long. DNA of the CDR3: TGTGCCAGCAGCTTGCCAGGGGGAAATGAAGCTTTCTTT. Encoded protein: CASSLPGGNEAFF.